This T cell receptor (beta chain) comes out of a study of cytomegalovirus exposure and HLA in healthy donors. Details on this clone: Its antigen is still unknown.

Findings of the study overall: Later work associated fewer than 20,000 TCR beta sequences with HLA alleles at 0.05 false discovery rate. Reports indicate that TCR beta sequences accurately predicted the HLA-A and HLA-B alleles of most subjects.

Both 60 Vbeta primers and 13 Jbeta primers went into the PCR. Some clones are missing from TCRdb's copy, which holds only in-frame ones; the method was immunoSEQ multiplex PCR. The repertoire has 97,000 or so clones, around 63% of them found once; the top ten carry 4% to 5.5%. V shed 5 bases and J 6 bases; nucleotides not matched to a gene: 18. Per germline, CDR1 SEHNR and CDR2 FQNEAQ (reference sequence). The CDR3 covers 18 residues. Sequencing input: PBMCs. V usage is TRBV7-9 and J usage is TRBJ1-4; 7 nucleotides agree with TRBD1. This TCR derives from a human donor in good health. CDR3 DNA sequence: TGTGCCAGCAGCCCTAGGTGGCGTGGAGGGGGCTTGGATGAAAAACTGTTTTTT. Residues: CASSPRWRGGGLDEKLFF.